This T cell receptor beta chain was recorded in a study of cytomegalovirus exposure and HLA in healthy donors. Study-level points and caveats: TCR beta chains associated with HLA were, in a later analysis, more clonally expanded than equally common others.

A word on this clone: Its antigen remains unknown.

60 Vbeta and 13 Jbeta primers were used in PCR. Assay: immunoSEQ multiplex PCR; the TCRdb copy retains only in-frame clones and omits some. The sample contains 75,000 to 90,000 clones, 9.5% to 13% of which appear only once. The CDR3 is 15 residues long. CDR1 and CDR2 (germline): SGHTA, FQGNSA. V was clipped by 5 bases and J by 4 bases; unmatched bases: 6. The source material was PBMCs. The TCR comes from a man aged 55 to 70 in good health and CMV-seropositive. This chain connects TRBV7-2 to TRBJ2-2; 8 bases match TRBD1. The DNA for the CDR3 is TGTGCCAGCAGCCTCGGACAGGGAGGCACCGGGGAGCTGTTTTTT. As protein: CASSLGQGGTGELFF.